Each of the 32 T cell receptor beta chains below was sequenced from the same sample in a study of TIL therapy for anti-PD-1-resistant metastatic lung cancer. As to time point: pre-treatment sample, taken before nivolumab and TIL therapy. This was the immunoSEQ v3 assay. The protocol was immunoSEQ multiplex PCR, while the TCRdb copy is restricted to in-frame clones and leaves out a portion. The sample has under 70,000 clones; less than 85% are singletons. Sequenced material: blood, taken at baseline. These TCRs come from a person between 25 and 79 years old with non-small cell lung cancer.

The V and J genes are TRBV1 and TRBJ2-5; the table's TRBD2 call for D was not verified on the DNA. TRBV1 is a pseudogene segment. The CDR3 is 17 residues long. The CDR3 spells CTSSQDCGRGVSETQYF. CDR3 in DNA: TGCACCAGCAGCCAAGATTGCGGGAGGGGTGTTTCGGAGACCCAGTACTTC.

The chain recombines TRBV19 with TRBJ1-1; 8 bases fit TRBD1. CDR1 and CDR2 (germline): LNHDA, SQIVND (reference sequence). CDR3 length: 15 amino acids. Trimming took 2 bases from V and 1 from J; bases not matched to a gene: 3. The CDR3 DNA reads TGTGCCAGTAGTATACAGGGGGCCGCGAACACTGAAGCTTTCTTT. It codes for CASSIQGAANTEAFF.

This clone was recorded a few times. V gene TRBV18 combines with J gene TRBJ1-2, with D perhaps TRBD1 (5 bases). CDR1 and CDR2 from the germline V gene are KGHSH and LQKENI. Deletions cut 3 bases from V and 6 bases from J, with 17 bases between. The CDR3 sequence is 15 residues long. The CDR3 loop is CASSPDDGGLNGYTF. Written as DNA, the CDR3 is TGTGCCAGCTCACCCGACGACGGGGGTCTAAATGGCTACACCTTC.

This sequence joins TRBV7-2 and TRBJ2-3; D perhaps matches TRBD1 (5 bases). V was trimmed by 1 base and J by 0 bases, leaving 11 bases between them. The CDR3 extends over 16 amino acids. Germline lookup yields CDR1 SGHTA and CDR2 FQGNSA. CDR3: CASSLGVRASTDTQYF. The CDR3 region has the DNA TGTGCCAGCAGCTTAGGAGTCAGGGCCAGCACAGATACGCAGTATTTT.

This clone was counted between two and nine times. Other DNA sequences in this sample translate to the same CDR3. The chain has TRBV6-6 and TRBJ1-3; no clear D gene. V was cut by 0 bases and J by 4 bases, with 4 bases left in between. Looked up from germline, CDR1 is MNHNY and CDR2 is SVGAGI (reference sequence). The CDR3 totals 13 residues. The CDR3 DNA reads TGTGCCAGCAGTTACTCCGCGGGAAACACCATATATTTT. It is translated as CASSYSAGNTIYF.

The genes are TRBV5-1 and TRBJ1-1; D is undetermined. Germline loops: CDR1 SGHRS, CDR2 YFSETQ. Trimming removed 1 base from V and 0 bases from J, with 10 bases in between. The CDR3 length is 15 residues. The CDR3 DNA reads TGCGCCAGCAGCTTGAGTAATAATTTGAACACTGAAGCTTTCTTT. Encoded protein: CASSLSNNLNTEAFF.

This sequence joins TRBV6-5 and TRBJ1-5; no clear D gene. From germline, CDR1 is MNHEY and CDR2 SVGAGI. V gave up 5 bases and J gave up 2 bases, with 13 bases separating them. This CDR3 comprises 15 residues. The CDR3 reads CASSPQQGGNQPQHF. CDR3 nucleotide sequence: TGTGCCAGCAGTCCCCAGCAAGGAGGCAATCAGCCCCAGCATTTT.

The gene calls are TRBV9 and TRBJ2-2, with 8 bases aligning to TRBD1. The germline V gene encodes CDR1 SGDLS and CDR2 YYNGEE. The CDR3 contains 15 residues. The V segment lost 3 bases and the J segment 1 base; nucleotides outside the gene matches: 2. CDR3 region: CASSEGQVNTGELFF. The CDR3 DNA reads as TGTGCCAGCAGCGAGGGACAGGTGAACACCGGGGAGCTGTTTTTT.

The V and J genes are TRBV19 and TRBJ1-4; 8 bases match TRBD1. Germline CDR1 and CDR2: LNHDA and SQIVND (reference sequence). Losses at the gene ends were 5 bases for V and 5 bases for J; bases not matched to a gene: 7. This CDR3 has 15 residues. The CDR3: CASSARDRPNEKLFF. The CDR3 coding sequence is TGTGCCAGTAGTGCCCGGGACAGGCCGAATGAAAAACTGTTTTTT.

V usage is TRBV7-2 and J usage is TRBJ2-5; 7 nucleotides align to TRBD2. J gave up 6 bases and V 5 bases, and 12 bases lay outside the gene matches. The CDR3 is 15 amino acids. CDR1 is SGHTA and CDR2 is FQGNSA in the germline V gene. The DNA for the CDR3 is TGTGCCAGCAGCCCACTCGGACTAGGTGGCAAGACCCAGTACTTC. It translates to CASSPLGLGGKTQYF.

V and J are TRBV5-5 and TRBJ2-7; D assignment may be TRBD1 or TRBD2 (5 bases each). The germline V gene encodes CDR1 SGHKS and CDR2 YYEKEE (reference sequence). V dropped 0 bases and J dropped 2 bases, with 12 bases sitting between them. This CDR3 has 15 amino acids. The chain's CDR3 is CASSLAMGVPYEQYF. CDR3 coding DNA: TGTGCCAGCAGCTTGGCTATGGGGGTCCCCTACGAGCAGTACTTC.

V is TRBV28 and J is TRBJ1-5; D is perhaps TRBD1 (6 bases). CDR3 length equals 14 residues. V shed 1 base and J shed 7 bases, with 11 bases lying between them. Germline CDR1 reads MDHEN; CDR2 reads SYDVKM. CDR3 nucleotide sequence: TGTGCCAGCAGTTTATACAGGGTTGAACAGCCCCAGCATTTT. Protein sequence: CASSLYRVEQPQHF.

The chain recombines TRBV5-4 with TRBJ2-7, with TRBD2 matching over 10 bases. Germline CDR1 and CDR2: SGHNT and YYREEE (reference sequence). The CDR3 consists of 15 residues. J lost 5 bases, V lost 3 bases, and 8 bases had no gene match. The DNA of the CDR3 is TGTGCCAGCAGCTCTTTAAGCGGGAGGGACGACGAGCAGTACTTC. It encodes CASSSLSGRDDEQYF.

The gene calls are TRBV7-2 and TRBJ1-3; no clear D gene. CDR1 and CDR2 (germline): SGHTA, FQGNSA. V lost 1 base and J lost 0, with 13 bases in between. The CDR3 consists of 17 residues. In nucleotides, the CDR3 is TGTGCCAGCAGCTTAGTTGGCAGGACGCTCTCTGGAAACACCATATATTTT. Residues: CASSLVGRTLSGNTIYF.

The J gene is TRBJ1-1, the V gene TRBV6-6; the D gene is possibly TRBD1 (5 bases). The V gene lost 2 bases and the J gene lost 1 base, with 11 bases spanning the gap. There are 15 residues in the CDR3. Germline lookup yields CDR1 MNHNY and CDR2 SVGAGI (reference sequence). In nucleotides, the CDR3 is TGTGCCAGCAGTTACACCCCGGGGCGGAACACTGAAGCTTTCTTT. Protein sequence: CASSYTPGRNTEAFF.

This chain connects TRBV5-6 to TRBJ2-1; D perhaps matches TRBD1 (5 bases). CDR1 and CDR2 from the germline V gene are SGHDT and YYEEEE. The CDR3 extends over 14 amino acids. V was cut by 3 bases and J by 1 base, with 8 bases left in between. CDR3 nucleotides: TGTGCCAGCAGCTCCGGACATTCCTACAATGAGCAGTTCTTC. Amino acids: CASSSGHSYNEQFF.

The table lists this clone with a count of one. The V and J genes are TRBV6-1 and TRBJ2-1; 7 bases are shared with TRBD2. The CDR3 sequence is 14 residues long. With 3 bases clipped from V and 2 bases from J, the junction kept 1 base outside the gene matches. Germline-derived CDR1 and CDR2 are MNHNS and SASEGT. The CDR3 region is CASSEAGAYNEQFF. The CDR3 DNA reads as TGTGCCAGCAGTGAGGCGGGAGCCTACAATGAGCAGTTCTTC.

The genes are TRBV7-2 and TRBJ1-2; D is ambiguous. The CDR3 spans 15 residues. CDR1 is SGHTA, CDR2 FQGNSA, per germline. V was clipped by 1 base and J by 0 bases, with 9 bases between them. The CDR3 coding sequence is TGTGCCAGCAGCTTAGAACAGTTAGCTAACTATGGCTACACCTTC. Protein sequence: CASSLEQLANYGYTF.

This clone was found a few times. Written as DNA, the CDR3 is TGTGCCAGCAGCGAACCGGGACAGGGGGCTTCCTATGGCTACACCTTC. Its protein is CASSEPGQGASYGYTF. The chain uses TRBV7-9 and TRBJ1-2; 12 nucleotides align to TRBD1. The CDR3 has 16 amino acids. V lost 5 bases, J lost 4 bases, and 8 bases stayed unmatched. CDR1 and CDR2 (germline): SEHNR, FQNEAQ (reference sequence).

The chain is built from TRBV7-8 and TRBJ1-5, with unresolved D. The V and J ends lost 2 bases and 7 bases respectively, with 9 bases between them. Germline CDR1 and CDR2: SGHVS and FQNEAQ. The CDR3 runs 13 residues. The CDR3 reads CASSLLSRQPQHF. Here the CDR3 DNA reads TGTGCCAGCAGCTTATTATCTCGGCAGCCCCAGCATTTT.

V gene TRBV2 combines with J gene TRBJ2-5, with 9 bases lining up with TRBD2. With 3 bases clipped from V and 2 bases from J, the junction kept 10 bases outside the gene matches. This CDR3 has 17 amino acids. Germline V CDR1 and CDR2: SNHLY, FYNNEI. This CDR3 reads CASSESLASGVQETQYF. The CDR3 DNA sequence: TGTGCCAGCAGTGAGAGTTTGGCTAGCGGGGTGCAAGAGACCCAGTACTTC.

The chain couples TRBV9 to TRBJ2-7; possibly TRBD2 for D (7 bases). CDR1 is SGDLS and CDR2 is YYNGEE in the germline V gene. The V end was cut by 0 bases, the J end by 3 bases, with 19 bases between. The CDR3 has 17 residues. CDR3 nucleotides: TGTGCCAGCAGCGTAGCGGGCCACGCGGGGGCAGACTACGAGCAGTACTTC. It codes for CASSVAGHAGADYEQYF.

This chain's CDR3 is CASSKTGTNTEAFF. The CDR3 DNA reads TGCGCCAGCAGCAAGACAGGGACCAACACTGAAGCTTTCTTT. The genes are TRBV5-1 and TRBJ1-1; 7 nucleotides agree with TRBD1. The junction had 5 bases not matched to a gene; V was cut back by 4 bases and J by 2 bases. Germline V CDR1 and CDR2: SGHRS, YFSETQ. This CDR3 is built from 14 residues. The full variable domain, completed using reference TRBV5-1 and TRBJ1-1, is KAGVTQTPRYLIKTRGQQVTLSCSPISGHRSVSWYQQTPGQGLQFLFEYFSETQRNKGNFPGRFSGRQFSNSRSEMNVSTLELGDSALYLCASSKTGTNTEAFFGQGTRLTVV.

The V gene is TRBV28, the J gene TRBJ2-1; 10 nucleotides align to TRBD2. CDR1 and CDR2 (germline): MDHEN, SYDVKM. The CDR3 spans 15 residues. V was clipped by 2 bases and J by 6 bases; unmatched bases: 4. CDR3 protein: CASSLQREGRNEQFF. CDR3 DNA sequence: TGTGCCAGCAGTTTACAGCGGGAGGGCCGCAATGAGCAGTTCTTC.

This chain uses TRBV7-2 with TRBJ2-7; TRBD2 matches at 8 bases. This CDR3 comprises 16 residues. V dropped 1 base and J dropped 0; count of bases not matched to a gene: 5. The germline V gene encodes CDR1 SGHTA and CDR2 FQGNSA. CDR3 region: CASSLESGRASYEQYF. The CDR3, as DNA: TGTGCCAGCAGCTTAGAGTCCGGGAGGGCCTCCTACGAGCAGTACTTC.

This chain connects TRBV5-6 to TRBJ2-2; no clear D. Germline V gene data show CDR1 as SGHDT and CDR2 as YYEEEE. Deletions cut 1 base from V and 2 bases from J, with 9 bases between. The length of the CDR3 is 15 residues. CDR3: CASSLRQRNTGELFF. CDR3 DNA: TGTGCCAGCAGCTTGAGGCAGAGAAACACCGGGGAGCTGTTTTTT.

CDR3 sequence: CASSFSGETQYF. The CDR3 nucleotides are TGTGCCAGCAGCTTTTCCGGGGAGACCCAGTACTTC. The chain recombines TRBV7-6 with TRBJ2-5, with D unclear. This CDR3 is built from 12 residues. The germline CDR1 and CDR2 sequences are SGHVS and FNYEAQ. Between the trimmed V and J ends, which lost 3 bases and 5 bases, there was a span of 7 bases.

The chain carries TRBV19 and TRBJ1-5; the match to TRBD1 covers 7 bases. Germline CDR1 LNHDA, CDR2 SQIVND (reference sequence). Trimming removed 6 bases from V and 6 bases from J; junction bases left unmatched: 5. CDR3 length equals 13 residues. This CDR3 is CASSDRAGQPQHF. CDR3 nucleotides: TGTGCCAGTAGCGACAGGGCTGGTCAGCCCCAGCATTTT.

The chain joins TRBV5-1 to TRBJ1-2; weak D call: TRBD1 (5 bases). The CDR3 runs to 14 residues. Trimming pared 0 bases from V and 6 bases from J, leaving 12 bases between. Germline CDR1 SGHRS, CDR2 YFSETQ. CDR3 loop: CASSLARPRDGYTF. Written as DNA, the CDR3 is TGCGCCAGCAGCTTGGCCAGGCCCAGGGATGGCTACACCTTC.

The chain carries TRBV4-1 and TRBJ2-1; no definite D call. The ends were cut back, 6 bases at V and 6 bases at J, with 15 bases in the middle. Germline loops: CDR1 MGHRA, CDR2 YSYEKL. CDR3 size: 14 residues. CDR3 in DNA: TGCGCCAGCAGGGCGGAAATCTGGGGCAATGAGCAGTTCTTC. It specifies CASRAEIWGNEQFF.

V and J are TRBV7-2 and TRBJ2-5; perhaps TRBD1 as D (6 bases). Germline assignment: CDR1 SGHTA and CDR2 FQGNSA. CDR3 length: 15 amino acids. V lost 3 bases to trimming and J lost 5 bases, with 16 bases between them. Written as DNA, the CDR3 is TGTGCCAGCAGCTTGAACAGGGCCCTCTACGAGACCCAGTACTTC. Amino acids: CASSLNRALYETQYF.

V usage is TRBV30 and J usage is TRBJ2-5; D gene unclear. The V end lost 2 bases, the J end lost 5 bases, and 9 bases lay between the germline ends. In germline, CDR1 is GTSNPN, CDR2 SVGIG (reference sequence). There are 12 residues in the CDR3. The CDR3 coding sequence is TGTGCCTGGAGTCTTCAAAGCGAGACCCAGTACTTC. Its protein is CAWSLQSETQYF.